This is a list of T cell receptor beta chains from one sample in a study of beta chain features in type 1 diabetes. The table came from immunoSEQ multiplex PCR; TCRdb's copy has only in-frame clones and leaves some out. The sample lists approximately 280,000 clones; around 16% were seen once. Sequenced material: naive CD4+ T cells from blood. The source of these receptors is a man younger than 35 with type 1 diabetes. CDR3s include the opening cysteine and the closing phenylalanine or tryptophan. The order of the fields is V gene, J gene, clone size, D gene, CDR3 protein, CDR3 DNA. The D gene is left open where the match is weak. Clone sizes are given selectively: once, few, many, or a class where the clone is expanded.

TRBV20-1	TRBJ2-1	few	TRBD2	CSANKRGPPVF	TGCAGTGCTAATAAGCGGGGGCCCCCGGTCTTC
TRBV6-6	TRBJ2-5	NA	TRBD1	CASERPGTGPGTQYF	TGTGCCAGCGAGCGCCCCGGGACAGGGCCTGGGACCCAGTACTTC
TRBV6-1	TRBJ1-4	NA	TRBD1	CASSEWGQDTEKLFF	TGTGCCAGCAGTGAATGGGGACAGGACACCGAAAAACTGTTTTTT
TRBV7-9	TRBJ2-5	few	NA	CAAGGNGETQYF	TGTGCCGCCGGCGGAAATGGGGAGACCCAGTACTTC
TRBV5-1	TRBJ1-2	NA	TRBD1	CASSLPGTDYGYTF	TGCGCCAGCAGCTTGCCCGGGACAGATTATGGCTACACCTTC
TRBV10-2	TRBJ2-7	NA	NA	CASSGLPWYEQYF	TGCGCCAGCAGTGGACTCCCCTGGTACGAGCAGTACTTC
TRBV28	TRBJ1-5	once	NA	CASSRFQRDREPQHF	TGTGCCAGCAGTCGTTTCCAGAGGGATCGGGAGCCCCAGCATTTT
TRBV14	TRBJ2-5	few	NA	CASSRLGAGPWRETQYF	TGTGCCAGCAGCCGTCTGGGGGCCGGCCCGTGGCGAGAGACCCAGTACTTC
TRBV25-1	TRBJ2-1	few	TRBD1	CASTQSPTGASEQFF	TGTGCCAGCACCCAAAGCCCGACAGGGGCGAGTGAGCAGTTCTTC
TRBV9	TRBJ2-1	few	TRBD2	CASSVGLAGDRYNEQFF	TGTGCCAGCAGCGTTGGACTAGCGGGAGACAGATACAATGAGCAGTTCTTC
TRBV2	TRBJ2-1	few	TRBD2	CASSRSGYTIF	TGTGCCAGCAGTCGTAGCGGGTACACGATCTTC
TRBV4-3	TRBJ2-1	NA	NA	CASSGQIGDEQFF	TGCGCCAGCAGCGGACAGATTGGGGATGAGCAGTTCTTC
TRBV5-4	TRBJ2-7	NA	NA	CASSPNTDVYEQYF	TGTGCCAGCAGCCCGAATACAGATGTCTACGAGCAGTACTTC
TRBV2	TRBJ1-1	NA	NA	CASSEGAVITEAFF	TGTGCCAGCAGTGAAGGGGCTGTGATAACTGAAGCTTTCTTT
TRBV5-4	TRBJ1-5	NA	NA	CASSLGGGTGQPQHF	TGTGCCAGCAGCTTGGGCGGGGGTACTGGTCAGCCCCAGCATTTT
TRBV10-3	TRBJ2-5	NA	NA	CATSAFGSRETQYF	TGTGCCACGTCCGCATTTGGGAGTCGGGAGACCCAGTACTTC
TRBV7-2	TRBJ2-2	few	TRBD1	CASSHRQGHTGELFF	TGTGCCAGCAGCCACAGACAGGGCCACACCGGGGAGCTGTTTTTT
TRBV28	TRBJ2-6	few	NA	CASSLLGMSGANVLTF	TGTGCCAGCAGTTTGCTCGGGATGTCTGGGGCCAACGTCCTGACTTTC
TRBV29-1	TRBJ2-1	NA	NA	CSVERAPFGKRAAYNEQFF	TGCAGCGTTGAGAGGGCCCCGTTCGGGAAGCGGGCAGCCTACAATGAGCAGTTCTTC
TRBV7-9	TRBJ2-7	few	TRBD2	CASSLGGRAIGEQYF	TGTGCCAGCAGCTTAGGCGGGAGGGCCATAGGCGAGCAGTACTTC
TRBV19	TRBJ2-6	few	NA	CASSSWTDLSGANVLTF	TGTGCCAGTAGTTCCTGGACAGACCTCTCTGGGGCCAACGTCCTGACTTTC
TRBV2	TRBJ1-4	few	NA	CASNTGNINEKLFF	TGTGCCAGCAATACCGGGAACATTAATGAAAAACTGTTTTTT
TRBV29-1	TRBJ2-7	NA	TRBD2	CSVVSGSRDEQYF	TGCAGCGTTGTCAGCGGGAGTCGCGACGAGCAGTACTTC
TRBV7-9	TRBJ2-6	few	NA	CASSPIEGRDSGANVLTF	TGTGCCAGCAGCCCAATCGAGGGTCGGGACTCTGGGGCCAACGTCCTGACTTTC
TRBV6-1	TRBJ1-5	few	TRBD1	CASSEAGTGGRQPQHF	TGTGCCAGCAGTGAAGCCGGGACAGGGGGCCGTCAGCCCCAGCATTTT
TRBV5-1	TRBJ1-1	NA	TRBD1	CASSLAGQGSKAFF	TGCGCCAGCAGCTTGGCCGGACAGGGGAGTAAAGCTTTCTTT
TRBV18	TRBJ1-5	few	NA	CASSPQGQSNQPQHF	TGTGCCAGCTCACCGCAGGGACAAAGCAATCAGCCCCAGCATTTT
TRBV6-6	TRBJ2-2	NA	NA	CASSYRAGPNTGELFF	TGTGCCAGCAGTTACCGCGCAGGGCCGAACACCGGGGAGCTGTTTTTT
TRBV18	TRBJ1-1	NA	NA	CASSQPERVAFF	TGTGCCAGCTCACAGCCAGAGAGGGTGGCTTTCTTT
TRBV19	TRBJ2-7	NA	TRBD2	CASSIRSGSSYEQYF	TGTGCCAGTAGTATCCGTAGCGGGTCCTCCTACGAGCAGTACTTC
TRBV7-8	TRBJ2-5	NA	TRBD2	CASSLMGLAKGGETQYF	TGTGCCAGCAGCCTTATGGGACTAGCGAAGGGGGGGGAGACCCAGTACTTC
TRBV10-3	TRBJ1-6	NA	NA	CAISESLGGNSPLHF	TGTGCCATCAGTGAGTCCCTGGGAGGAAATTCACCCCTCCACTTT
TRBV5-1	TRBJ1-4	NA	TRBD1	CASSLGQGDEKLFF	TGCGCCAGCAGCTTGGGACAGGGAGACGAAAAACTGTTTTTT
TRBV7-9	TRBJ2-3	NA	TRBD1	CAETRGGSSTDTQYF	TGTGCCGAGACGAGAGGGGGCTCTAGCACAGATACGCAGTATTTT
TRBV7-9	TRBJ2-1	NA	TRBD2	CASTVPGLAGYNEQFF	TGTGCCAGCACCGTCCCGGGACTAGCGGGGTACAATGAGCAGTTCTTC
TRBV7-2	TRBJ2-4	few	NA	CASSLGGSDIQYF	TGTGCCAGCAGCTTAGGAGGGTCGGACATTCAGTACTTC
TRBV18	TRBJ2-6	NA	NA	CASSPLDSLSGANVLTF	TGTGCCAGCTCACCTCTGGACAGCCTCTCTGGGGCCAACGTCCTGACTTTC
TRBV9	TRBJ1-1	NA	NA	CASSARLNTEAFF	TGTGCCAGCAGCGCCCGACTAAACACTGAAGCTTTCTTT
TRBV5-1	TRBJ2-3	few	NA	CASSLWRAESTQYF	TGCGCCAGCAGCTTGTGGCGGGCAGAGAGTACGCAGTATTTT
TRBV6-5	TRBJ1-2	NA	NA	CASSYSGGNYGYTF	TGTGCCAGCAGTTACTCGGGGGGGAACTATGGCTACACCTTC
TRBV21-1	TRBJ2-5	NA	NA	CASSNGDKTQETQYF	TGTGCCAGCAGCAACGGGGACAAGACACAAGAGACCCAGTACTTC